The present entry profiles one TCR beta chain with its context. Its antigen is unknown. One junction end disagrees with the germline gene, perhaps due to a read error. The data were obtained in a study of Ad26.COV2.S vaccination and SARS-CoV-2 variants. Study-level background: Trial arm assignment for the donor was COV1001 Ad26.COV2.S.

Sequencing used immunoSEQ multiplex PCR; TCRdb keeps in-frame clones, though not all of them. The sample carries approximately 480,000 clones, around 85% recorded once. Germline CDR1 reads GTSNPN; CDR2 reads SVGIG (reference sequence). The CDR3 length is 14 residues. Findings of the study overall: Vaccine recipients posted higher spike-specific TCR breadth than their placebo counterparts.

Regarding treatment: roughly 18 received Ad26.COV2.S at low or high dose, single or two shots; a few received placebo; per-sample allocation not given. All samples were drawn on day 63, counting from the first vaccine or placebo injection. It was an adult aged 18-55 years in Boston who was the donor. The source is a person between 18 and 65 years old who received the Ad26.COV2.S COVID-19 vaccine or a placebo. The source material was peripheral blood, sampled in a trial of Ad26.COV2.S vaccine versus placebo. The chain couples TRBV30 to TRBJ1-6; D is possibly TRBD1 (6 bases). The CDR3 DNA sequence: TGTGCCGGGAGGTGGGGGACACCTAATTCACCCCTCCACTTT. It encodes CAGRWGTPNSPLHF.